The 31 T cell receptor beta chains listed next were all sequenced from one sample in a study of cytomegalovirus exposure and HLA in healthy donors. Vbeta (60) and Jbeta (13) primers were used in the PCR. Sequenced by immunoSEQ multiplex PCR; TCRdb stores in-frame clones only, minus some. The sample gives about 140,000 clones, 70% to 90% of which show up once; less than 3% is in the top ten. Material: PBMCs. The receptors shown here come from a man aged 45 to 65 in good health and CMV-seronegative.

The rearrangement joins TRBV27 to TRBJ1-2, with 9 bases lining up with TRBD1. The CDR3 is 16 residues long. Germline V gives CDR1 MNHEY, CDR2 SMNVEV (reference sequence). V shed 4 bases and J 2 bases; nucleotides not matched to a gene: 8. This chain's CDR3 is CASSSGGTGWNYGYTF. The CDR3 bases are TGTGCCAGCAGTTCAGGTGGGACAGGGTGGAACTATGGCTACACCTTC.

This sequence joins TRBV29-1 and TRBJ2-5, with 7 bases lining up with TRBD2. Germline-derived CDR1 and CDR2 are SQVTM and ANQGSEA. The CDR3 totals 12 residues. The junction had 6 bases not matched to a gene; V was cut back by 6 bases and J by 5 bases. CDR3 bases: TGCAGCGTATTCAGGGAGGGCGAGACCCAGTACTTC. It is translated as CSVFREGETQYF.

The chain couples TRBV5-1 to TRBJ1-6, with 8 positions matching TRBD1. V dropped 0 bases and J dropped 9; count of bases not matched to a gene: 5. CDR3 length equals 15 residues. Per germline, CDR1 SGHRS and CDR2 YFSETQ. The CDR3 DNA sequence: TGCGCCAGCAGCTTGGAGGGACAGGCCGTTTCACCCCTCCACTTT. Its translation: CASSLEGQAVSPLHF.

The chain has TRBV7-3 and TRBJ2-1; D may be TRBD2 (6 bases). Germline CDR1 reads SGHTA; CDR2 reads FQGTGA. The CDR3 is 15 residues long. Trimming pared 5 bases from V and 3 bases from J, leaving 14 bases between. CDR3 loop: CASSAEGSIYNEQFF. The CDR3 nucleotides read TGTGCCAGCAGCGCGGAGGGATCGATCTACAATGAGCAGTTCTTC.

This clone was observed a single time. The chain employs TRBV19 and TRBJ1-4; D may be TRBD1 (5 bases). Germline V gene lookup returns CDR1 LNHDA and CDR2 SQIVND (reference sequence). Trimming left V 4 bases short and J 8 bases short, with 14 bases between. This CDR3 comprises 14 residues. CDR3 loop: CASSRGDGGEKLFF. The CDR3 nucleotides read TGTGCCAGTAGTAGGGGGGATGGTGGCGAAAAACTGTTTTTT.

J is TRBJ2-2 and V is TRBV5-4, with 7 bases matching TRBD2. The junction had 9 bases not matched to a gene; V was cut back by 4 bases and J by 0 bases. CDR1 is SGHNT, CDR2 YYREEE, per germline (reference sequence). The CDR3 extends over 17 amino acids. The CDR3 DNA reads TGTGCCAGCAGCCACAAACCGGGACTAACGAACACCGGGGAGCTGTTTTTT. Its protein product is CASSHKPGLTNTGELFF.

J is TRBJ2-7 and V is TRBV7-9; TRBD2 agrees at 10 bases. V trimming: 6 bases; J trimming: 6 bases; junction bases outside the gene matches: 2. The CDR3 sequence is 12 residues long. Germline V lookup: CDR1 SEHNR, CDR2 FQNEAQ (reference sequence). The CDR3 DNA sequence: TGTGCCAGCAGTACTAGCGGGGTCGAGCAGTACTTC. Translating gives CASSTSGVEQYF.

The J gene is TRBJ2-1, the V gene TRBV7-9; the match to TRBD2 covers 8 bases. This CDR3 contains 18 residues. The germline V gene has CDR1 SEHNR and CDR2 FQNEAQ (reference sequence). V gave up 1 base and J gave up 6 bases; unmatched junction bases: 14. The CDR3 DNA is TGTGCCAGCAGCTTAGATTTTTTGGGGACTAGTCCGCCCAATGAGCAGTTCTTC. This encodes CASSLDFLGTSPPNEQFF.

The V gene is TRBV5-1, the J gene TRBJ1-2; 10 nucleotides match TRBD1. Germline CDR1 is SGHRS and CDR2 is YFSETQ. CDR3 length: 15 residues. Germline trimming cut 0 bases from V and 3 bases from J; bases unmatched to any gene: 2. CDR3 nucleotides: TGCGCCAGCAGCTTGGGGGACAGGGGACACTATGGCTACACCTTC. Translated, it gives CASSLGDRGHYGYTF.

CDR3: CASSLGGTGYF. The CDR3 bases are TGTGCCAGCAGCTTAGGGGGGACAGGGTACTTC. The gene calls are TRBV7-9 and TRBJ2-5, with 8 bases that match TRBD1. The CDR3 contains 11 residues. Germline CDR1 and CDR2: SEHNR and FQNEAQ (reference sequence). V lost 1 base and J lost 13; bases outside the gene matches: 2.

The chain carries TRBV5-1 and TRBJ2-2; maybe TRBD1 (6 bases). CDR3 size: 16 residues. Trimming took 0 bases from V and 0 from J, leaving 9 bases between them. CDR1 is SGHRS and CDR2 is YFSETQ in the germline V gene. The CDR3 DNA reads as TGCGCCAGCAGCTTGGGGCCAGGGGCGAACACCGGGGAGCTGTTTTTT. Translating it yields CASSLGPGANTGELFF. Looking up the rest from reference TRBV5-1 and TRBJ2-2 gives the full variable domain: KAGVTQTPRYLIKTRGQQVTLSCSPISGHRSVSWYQQTPGQGLQFLFEYFSETQRNKGNFPGRFSGRQFSNSRSEMNVSTLELGDSALYLCASSLGPGANTGELFFGEGSRLTVL.

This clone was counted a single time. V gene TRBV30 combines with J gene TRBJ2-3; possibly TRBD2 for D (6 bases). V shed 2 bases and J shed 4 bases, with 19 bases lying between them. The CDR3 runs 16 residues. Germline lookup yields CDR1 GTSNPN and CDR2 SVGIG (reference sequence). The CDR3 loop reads CAWSPGRGVVSDTQYF. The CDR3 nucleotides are TGTGCCTGGAGTCCAGGGCGGGGTGTGGTCTCAGATACGCAGTATTTT.

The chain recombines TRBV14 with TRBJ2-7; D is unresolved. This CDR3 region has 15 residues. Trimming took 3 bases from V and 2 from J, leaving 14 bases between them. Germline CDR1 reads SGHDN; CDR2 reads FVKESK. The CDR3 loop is CASSHGFLLTYEQYF. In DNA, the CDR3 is TGTGCCAGCAGCCACGGGTTCCTACTCACCTACGAGCAGTACTTC.

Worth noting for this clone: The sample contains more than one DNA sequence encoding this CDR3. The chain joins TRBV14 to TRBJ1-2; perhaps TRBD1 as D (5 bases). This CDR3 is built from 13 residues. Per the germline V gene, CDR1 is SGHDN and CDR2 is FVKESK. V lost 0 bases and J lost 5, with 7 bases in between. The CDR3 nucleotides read TGTGCCAGCAGCCAAGATCGGGGGTATGGCTACACCTTC. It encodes CASSQDRGYGYTF.

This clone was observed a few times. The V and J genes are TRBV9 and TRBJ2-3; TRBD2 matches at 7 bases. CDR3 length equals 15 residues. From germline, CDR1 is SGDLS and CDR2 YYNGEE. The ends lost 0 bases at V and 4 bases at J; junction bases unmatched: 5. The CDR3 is CASSVVAGVPDTQYF. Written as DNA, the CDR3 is TGTGCCAGCAGCGTAGTGGCGGGGGTGCCAGATACGCAGTATTTT.

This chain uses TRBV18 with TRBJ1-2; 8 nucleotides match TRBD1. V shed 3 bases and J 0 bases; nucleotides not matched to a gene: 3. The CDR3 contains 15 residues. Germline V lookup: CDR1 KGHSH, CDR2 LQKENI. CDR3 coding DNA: TGTGCCAGCTCACCCGGGACAGGAGCTAACTATGGCTACACCTTC. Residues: CASSPGTGANYGYTF.

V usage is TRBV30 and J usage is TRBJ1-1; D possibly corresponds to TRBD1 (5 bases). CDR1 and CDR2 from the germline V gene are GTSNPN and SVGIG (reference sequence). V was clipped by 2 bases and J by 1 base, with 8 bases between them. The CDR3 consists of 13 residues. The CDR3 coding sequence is TGTGCCTGGAGTACGGGGGGGAACACTGAAGCTTTCTTT. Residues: CAWSTGGNTEAFF. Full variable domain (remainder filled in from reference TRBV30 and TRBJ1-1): SQTIHQWPATLVQPVGSPLSLECTVEGTSNPNLYWYRQAAGRGLQLLFYSVGIGQISSEVPQNLSASRPQDRQFILSSKKLLLSDSGFYLCAWSTGGNTEAFFGQGTRLTVV.

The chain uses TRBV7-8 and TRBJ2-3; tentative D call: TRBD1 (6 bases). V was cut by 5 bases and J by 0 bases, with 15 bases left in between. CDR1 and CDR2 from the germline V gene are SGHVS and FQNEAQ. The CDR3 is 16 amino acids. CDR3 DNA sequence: TGTGCCAGCAGCACCCGACAGGCCGTTAGCACAGATACGCAGTATTTT. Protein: CASSTRQAVSTDTQYF. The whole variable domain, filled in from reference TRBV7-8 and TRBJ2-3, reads GAGVSQSPRYKVAKRGQDVALRCDPISGHVSLFWYQQALGQGPEFLTYFQNEAQLDKSGLPSDRFFAERPEGSVSTLKIQRTQQEDSAVYLCASSTRQAVSTDTQYFGPGTRLTVL.

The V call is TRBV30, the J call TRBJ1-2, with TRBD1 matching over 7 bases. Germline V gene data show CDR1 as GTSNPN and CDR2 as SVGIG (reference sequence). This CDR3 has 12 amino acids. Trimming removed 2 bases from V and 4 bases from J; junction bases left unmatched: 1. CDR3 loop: CAWSTGAYGYTF. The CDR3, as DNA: TGTGCCTGGAGTACAGGGGCCTATGGCTACACCTTC. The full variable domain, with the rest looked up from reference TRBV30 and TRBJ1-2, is SQTIHQWPATLVQPVGSPLSLECTVEGTSNPNLYWYRQAAGRGLQLLFYSVGIGQISSEVPQNLSASRPQDRQFILSSKKLLLSDSGFYLCAWSTGAYGYTFGSGTRLTVV.

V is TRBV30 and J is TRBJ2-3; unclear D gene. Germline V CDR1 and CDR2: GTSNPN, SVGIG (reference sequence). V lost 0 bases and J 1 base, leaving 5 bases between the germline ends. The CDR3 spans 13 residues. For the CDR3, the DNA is TGTGCCTGGAGTGTAACTGGCACAGATACGCAGTATTTT. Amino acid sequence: CAWSVTGTDTQYF.

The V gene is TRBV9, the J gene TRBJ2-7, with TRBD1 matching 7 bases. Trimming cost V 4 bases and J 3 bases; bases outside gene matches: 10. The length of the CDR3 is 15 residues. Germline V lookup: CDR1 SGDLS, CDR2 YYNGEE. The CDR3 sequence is CASSPETGSHYEQYF. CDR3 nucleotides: TGTGCCAGCAGCCCCGAGACAGGGTCCCACTACGAGCAGTACTTC.

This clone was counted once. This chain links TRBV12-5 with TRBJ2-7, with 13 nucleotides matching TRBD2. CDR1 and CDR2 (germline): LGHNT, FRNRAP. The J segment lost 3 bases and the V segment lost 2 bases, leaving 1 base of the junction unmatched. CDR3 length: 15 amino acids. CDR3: CASGLRTSGGYEQYF. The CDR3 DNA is TGTGCTAGTGGTTTGCGGACTAGCGGGGGCTACGAGCAGTACTTC.

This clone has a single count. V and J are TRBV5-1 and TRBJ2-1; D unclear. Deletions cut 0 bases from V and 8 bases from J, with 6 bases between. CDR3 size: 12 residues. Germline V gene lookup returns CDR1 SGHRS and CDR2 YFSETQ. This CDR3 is CASSLASDEQFF. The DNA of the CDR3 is TGCGCCAGCAGCTTGGCCAGCGATGAGCAGTTCTTC. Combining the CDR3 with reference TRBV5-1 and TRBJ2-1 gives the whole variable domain KAGVTQTPRYLIKTRGQQVTLSCSPISGHRSVSWYQQTPGQGLQFLFEYFSETQRNKGNFPGRFSGRQFSNSRSEMNVSTLELGDSALYLCASSLASDEQFFGPGTRLTVL.

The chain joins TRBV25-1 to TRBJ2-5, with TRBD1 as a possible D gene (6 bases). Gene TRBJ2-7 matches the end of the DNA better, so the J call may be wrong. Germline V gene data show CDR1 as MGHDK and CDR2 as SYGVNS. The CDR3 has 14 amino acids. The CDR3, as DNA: TGTGCCAGCACCACGCTGGGGGCTGACTACGAGCAGTACTTC. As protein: CASTTLGADYEQYF.

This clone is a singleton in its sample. The CDR3 DNA sequence: TGCGCCAGCAGGGCTAGCGGGGGGCCCACAGATACGCAGTATTTT. This encodes CASRASGGPTDTQYF. This chain uses TRBV5-1 with TRBJ2-3, with 11 bases that match TRBD2. There are 15 residues in the CDR3. Germline CDR1 reads SGHRS; CDR2 reads YFSETQ. V was pared by 5 bases and J by 2 bases, with 4 bases of the junction left unmatched.

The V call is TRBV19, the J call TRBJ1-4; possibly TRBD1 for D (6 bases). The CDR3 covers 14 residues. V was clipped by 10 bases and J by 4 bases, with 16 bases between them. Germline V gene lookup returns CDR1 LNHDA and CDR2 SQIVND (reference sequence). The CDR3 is CATSFGQLNEKLFF. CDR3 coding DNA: TGTGCCACCTCGTTTGGACAGCTTAATGAAAAACTGTTTTTT.

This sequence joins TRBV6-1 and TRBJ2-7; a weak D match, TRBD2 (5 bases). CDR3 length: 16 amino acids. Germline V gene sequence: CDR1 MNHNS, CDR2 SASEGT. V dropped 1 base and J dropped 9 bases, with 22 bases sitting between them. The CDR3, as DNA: TGTGCCAGCAGTGAAGTCCCGGGGTTAGGTTTCTCCGGGCAGTACTTC. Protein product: CASSEVPGLGFSGQYF.

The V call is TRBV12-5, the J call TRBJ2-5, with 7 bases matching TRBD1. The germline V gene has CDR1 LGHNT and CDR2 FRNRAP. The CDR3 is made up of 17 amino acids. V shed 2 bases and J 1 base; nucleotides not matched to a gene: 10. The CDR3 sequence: CASGLIQGSLGQETQYF. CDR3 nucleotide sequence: TGTGCTAGTGGTTTGATACAGGGGAGTTTAGGCCAAGAGACCCAGTACTTC.

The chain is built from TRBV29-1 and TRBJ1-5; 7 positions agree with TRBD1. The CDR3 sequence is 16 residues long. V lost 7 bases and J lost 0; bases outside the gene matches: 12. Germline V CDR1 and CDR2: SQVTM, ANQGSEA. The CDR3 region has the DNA TGCAGCGGACACAGGGGTGGGGCATATAGCAATCAGCCCCAGCATTTT. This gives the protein CSGHRGGAYSNQPQHF.

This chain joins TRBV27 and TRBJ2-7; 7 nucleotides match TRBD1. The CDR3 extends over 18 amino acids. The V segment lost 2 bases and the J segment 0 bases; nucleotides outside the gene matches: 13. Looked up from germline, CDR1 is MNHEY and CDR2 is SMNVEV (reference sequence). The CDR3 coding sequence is TGTGCCAGCAGTTTACGACAGGGATTTGGCTCTAGCTCCTACGAGCAGTACTTC. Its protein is CASSLRQGFGSSSYEQYF.

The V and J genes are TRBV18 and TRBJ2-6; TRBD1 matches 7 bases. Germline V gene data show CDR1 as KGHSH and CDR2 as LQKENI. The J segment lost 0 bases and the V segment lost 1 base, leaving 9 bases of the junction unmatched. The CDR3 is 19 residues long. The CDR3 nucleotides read TGTGCCAGCTCACCACAGTATCGGACAGGACTCTCTGGGGCCAACGTCCTGACTTTC. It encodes CASSPQYRTGLSGANVLTF.